This T cell receptor (beta chain) was retrieved from a study of T cell responses to AZD1222 COVID-19 vaccine. Study-wide results and limits: Breadth and depth of Spike-specific TCRs rose after two AZD1222 doses.

As to this clone: What it recognizes is unknown.

Assay used: immunoSEQ multiplex PCR; TCRdb lists only in-frame clones, some missing. The sample comprises 110,000 or so clones, 88% of which are singletons, and 6.5% rests with the top ten. The sequencing here drew on peripheral blood, taken 28 days after the second AZD1222 dose. The receptor comes from an adult who received the AZD1222 COVID-19 vaccine.

CDR3 sequence reads: CASSRTDREGTEAFF. The CDR3 DNA sequence: TGTGCCAGCAGTCGAACAGACAGGGAAGGGACTGAAGCTTTCTTT. The genes are TRBV6-2 or TRBV6-3 and TRBJ1-1; 7 bases line up with TRBD1. This CDR3 is 15 amino acids long. The J segment lost 5 bases and the V segment lost 5 bases, leaving 11 bases of the junction unmatched. Germline V CDR1 and CDR2: MNHEY, SVGEGT.